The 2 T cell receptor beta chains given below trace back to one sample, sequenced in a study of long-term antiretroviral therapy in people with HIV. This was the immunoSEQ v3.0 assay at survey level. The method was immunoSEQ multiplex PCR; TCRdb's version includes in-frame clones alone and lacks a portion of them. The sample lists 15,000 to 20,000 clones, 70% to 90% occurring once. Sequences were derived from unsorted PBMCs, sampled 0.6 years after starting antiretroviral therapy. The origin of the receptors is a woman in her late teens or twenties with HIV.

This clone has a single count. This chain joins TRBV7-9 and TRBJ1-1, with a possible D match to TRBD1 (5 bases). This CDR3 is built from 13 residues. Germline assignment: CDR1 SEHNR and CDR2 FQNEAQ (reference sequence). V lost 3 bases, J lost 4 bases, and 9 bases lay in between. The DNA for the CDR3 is TGTGCCAGCAGCTTTAGGGGTAGCACTGAAGCTTTCTTT. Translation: CASSFRGSTEAFF.

CDR3 amino acids: CSFHVGYGDRKAFF. DNA for the CDR3: TGCAGCTTCCACGTTGGCTATGGGGACAGAAAAGCTTTCTTT. The gene calls are TRBV29-1 and TRBJ1-1, with TRBD1 identical over 7 bases. V was clipped by 8 bases and J by 9 bases; unmatched bases: 18. Germline V CDR1 and CDR2: SQVTM, ANQGSEA. CDR3 length equals 14 residues.